Shown below are 5 T cell receptor beta chains from a single sample sequenced in a study of Ad26.COV2.S vaccination and SARS-CoV-2 variants. Data came from immunoSEQ multiplex PCR; TCRdb stores just in-frame clones and leaves some out. The table has about 400,000 clones, about nine tenths seen once; the top ten hold over 1.5%. As for treatment: some 20 received Ad26.COV2.S at low or high dose, single or two shots; roughly five received placebo; per-sample allocation not given. Material that was analyzed had been drawn on day 63 after the first vaccine or placebo injection. The source was peripheral blood, collected in a trial of Ad26.COV2.S vaccine versus placebo. These receptors were collected from a person aged 18-65 years who received the Ad26.COV2.S COVID-19 vaccine or a placebo.

This clone appeared once. The J gene is TRBJ2-3, the V gene TRBV10-1; TRBD2 agrees at 12 bases. J lost 2 bases, V lost 6 bases, and 3 bases had no gene match. The germline CDR1 and CDR2 sequences are WNHNN and SYGVQD (reference sequence). The CDR3 has 15 amino acids. The CDR3 sequence is CASSRTSGITDTQYF. DNA for the CDR3: TGCGCCAGCAGCCGGACTAGCGGGATCACAGATACGCAGTATTTT.

This clone was observed once. V usage is TRBV11-2 and J usage is TRBJ1-4, with D possibly being TRBD1 (5 bases). This CDR3 spans 14 amino acids. CDR1 and CDR2 from the germline V gene are SGHAT and FQNNGV. The V gene lost 1 base and the J gene lost 7 bases, with 10 bases spanning the gap. CDR3 nucleotides: TGTGCCAGCAGCTTAGGGGGCCCGGGTGAAAAACTGTTTTTT. As protein: CASSLGGPGEKLFF.

This chain links TRBV5-1 with TRBJ2-1, with D unclear. CDR1 is SGHRS, CDR2 YFSETQ, per germline. V was clipped by 1 base and J by 6 bases, with 11 bases between them. The CDR3 length is 14 residues. The CDR3 coding sequence is TGCGCCAGCAGCTTGATAGCTAGAACCAATGAGCAGTTCTTC. It specifies CASSLIARTNEQFF.

The J gene is TRBJ2-2, the V gene TRBV11-3, with 12 bases aligning to TRBD2. Trimming took 6 bases from V and 6 from J; bases not matched to a gene: 8. The CDR3 runs 16 residues. Germline CDR1 is SGHNT and CDR2 is YENEEA. CDR3 sequence: CASSRGLAGGAGELFF. The CDR3 bases are TGTGCCAGCAGTCGGGGACTAGCGGGTGGGGCCGGGGAGCTGTTTTTT.

The rearrangement joins TRBV30 to TRBJ2-7; D assignment may be TRBD1 or TRBD2 (5 bases each). Germline values: CDR1 GTSNPN, CDR2 SVGIG (reference sequence). Trimming cost V 1 base and J 3 bases, with 10 bases left between them. There are 13 residues in the CDR3. CDR3 in amino acids: CAWSGGRFYEQYF. The CDR3 DNA follows: TGTGCCTGGAGTGGGGGACGATTCTACGAGCAGTACTTC.